Sequencing of this TCR beta chain was carried out in a study of T cell repertoires in cytomegalovirus infection. About the study: Peptides in the study included HLA-C-restricted and HLA-B-restricted CMV epitopes. CMV infection and matching HLA type were both indicated by public TCR beta signatures.

TCRdb redid the calling of the reads with MiXCR, one entry per CDR3 protein. The sample lists about a million distinct CDR3 sequences; 30% to 40% were seen once. Regarding the study as a whole: Ex vivo responses were dominated by HLA-C-restricted CMV-specific TCR beta clonotypes. Frequencies of public TCR beta families were cumulated, and this identified carriers of CMV plus the relevant HLA.

The CDR3 runs to 14 residues. The V gene end was trimmed by 3 bases and the J gene end by 3 bases; junction bases not matched to a gene: 2. Comments on this clonotype: The antigen remains undetermined. One base away lies a much larger clone, so this may be a sequencing read error.

The input for sequencing was cultured CD8+ T cells from PBMCs, taken from culture after CMV antigen stimulation. This chain uses TRBV12-3 or TRBV12-4 with TRBJ1-5, with 7 nucleotides matching TRBD1. The sequence came from a human donor in good health (CMV status not recorded). Some clones in this sample may be carry-over from other donors' samples. Here the CDR3 DNA reads TGTGCCAGCAGTTTTGACAGGGACAATCAGCCCCAGCATTTT. Residues: CASSFDRDNQPQHF.